This TCR beta chain was found in a study of beta chain features in type 1 diabetes. Study-wide results and caveats: Within each of all four CD4+ subsets, Type 1 diabetes patients had TCRB CDR3s that were moderately but significantly shorter. Insertion counts at VDJ junctions were lower in type 1 diabetes patients, who also showed more deletions there.

Every bit of the isolated RNA underwent reverse transcription, so sequencing read expressed TCRB transcripts. The data were produced by immunoSEQ multiplex PCR, yet TCRdb's version contains in-frame clones alone and is incomplete. Of 810,000 or so clones in the sample, 15% to 20% were seen once. Germline V CDR1 and CDR2: SGHNT, YYREEE (reference sequence). The CDR3 length is 11 residues. Trimming left V 2 bases short and J 7 bases short, with 4 bases between. This clone was detected a few times. Its antigen is as yet unknown. Other DNA sequences in the same sample also yield this CDR3. This chain joins TRBV5-4 and TRBJ2-1; D not certain. This TCR was sampled from a woman aged 18-30 years in good health. Sequencing input: naive CD4+ T cells from blood. CDR3 amino acids: CASSLGNEQFF. The CDR3, as DNA: TGTGCCAGCAGCTTAGGAAATGAGCAGTTCTTC.